This T cell receptor beta chain was retrieved from a study of technical replicates of blood from four donors. Only in-frame clones appear in the TCRdb table, and some are missing; sequencing was by immunoSEQ multiplex PCR. The sample holds 85,000 to 95,000 clones, about 96% seen once. The germline V gene encodes CDR1 SGDLS and CDR2 YYNGEE. The CDR3 has 16 amino acids. With V trimmed by 2 bases and J by 4 bases, 5 bases remained unmatched. This sequence joins TRBV9 and TRBJ2-1; 11 nucleotides align to TRBD2. Input material: T cells isolated from PBMCs. The TCR originated in a human donor in good health. The CDR3, as DNA: TGTGCCAGCAGCGTTTCTCTAGCGGGGGGTTACAATGAGCAGTTCTTC. Its translation is CASSVSLAGGYNEQFF.